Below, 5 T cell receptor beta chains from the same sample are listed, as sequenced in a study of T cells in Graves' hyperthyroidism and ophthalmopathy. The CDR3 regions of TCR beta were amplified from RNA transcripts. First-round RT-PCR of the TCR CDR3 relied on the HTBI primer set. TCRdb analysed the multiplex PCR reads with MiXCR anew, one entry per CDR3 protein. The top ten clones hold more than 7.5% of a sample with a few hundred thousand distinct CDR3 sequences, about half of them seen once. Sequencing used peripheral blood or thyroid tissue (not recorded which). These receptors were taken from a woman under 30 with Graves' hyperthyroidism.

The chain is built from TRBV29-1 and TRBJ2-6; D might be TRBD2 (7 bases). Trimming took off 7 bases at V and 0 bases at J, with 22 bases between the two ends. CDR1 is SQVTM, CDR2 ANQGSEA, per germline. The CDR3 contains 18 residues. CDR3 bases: TGCAGCGCTTGGGGGGGGCACAGTCAATACTCTGGGGCCAACGTCCTGACTTTC. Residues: CSAWGGHSQYSGANVLTF. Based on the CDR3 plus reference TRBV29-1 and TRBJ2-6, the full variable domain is SAVISQKPSRDICQRGTSLTIQCQVDSQVTMMFWYRQQPGQSLTLIATANQGSEATYESGFVIDKFPISRPNLTFSTLTVSNMSPEDSSIYLCSAWGGHSQYSGANVLTFGAGSRLTVL.

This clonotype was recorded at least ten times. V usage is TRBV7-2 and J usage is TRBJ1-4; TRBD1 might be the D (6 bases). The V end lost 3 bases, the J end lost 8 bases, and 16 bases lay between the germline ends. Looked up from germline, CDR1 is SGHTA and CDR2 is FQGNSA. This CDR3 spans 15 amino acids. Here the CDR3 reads CASSLNRVVGEKLFF. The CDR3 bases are TGTGCCAGCAGCTTGAACAGGGTCGTCGGGGAAAAACTGTTTTTT.

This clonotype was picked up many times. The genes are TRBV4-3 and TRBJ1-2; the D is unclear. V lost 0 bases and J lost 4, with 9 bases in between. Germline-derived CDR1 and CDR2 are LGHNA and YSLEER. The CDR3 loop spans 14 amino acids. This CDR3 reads CASSQDIAVYGYTF. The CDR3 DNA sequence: TGCGCCAGCAGCCAAGATATCGCGGTCTATGGCTACACCTTC.

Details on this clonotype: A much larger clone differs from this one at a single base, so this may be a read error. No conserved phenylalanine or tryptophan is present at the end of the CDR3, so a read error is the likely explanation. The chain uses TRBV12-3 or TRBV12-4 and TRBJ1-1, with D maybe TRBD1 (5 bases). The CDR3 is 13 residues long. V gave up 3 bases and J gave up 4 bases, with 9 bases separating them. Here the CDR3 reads CASSFGQGTEAFL. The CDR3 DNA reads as TGTGCCAGCAGTTTCGGGCAGGGCACTGAAGCTTTCCTT.

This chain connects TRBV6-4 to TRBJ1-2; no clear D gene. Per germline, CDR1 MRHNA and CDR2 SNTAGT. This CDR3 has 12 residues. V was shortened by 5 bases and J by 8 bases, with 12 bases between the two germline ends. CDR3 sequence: CASSTSGRGYTF. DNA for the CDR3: TGTGCCAGCAGTACTAGCGGGAGGGGCTACACCTTC.